These 31 T cell receptor beta chains share one sample of origin, sequenced in a study of T-cell memory formation after mild COVID-19. TCRdb reprocessed the 5' RACE reads with MiXCR, giving one entry per CDR3 protein. The sample has roughly 300,000 distinct CDR3 sequences, about 17% seen once. The material sequenced was PBMCs or a T cell subset sorted from them (not recorded which). All receptors derive from a man aged 18 to 30 who had mild COVID-19 (a few samples of this study predate the infection). Cell type and time point are not known.

In its sample, this clonotype was seen a few times. The V and J genes are TRBV7-9 and TRBJ2-5; possibly TRBD2 for D (7 bases). The CDR3 consists of 17 residues. The germline CDR1 and CDR2 sequences are SEHNR and FQNEAQ (reference sequence). The germline V and J ends were trimmed by 5 bases and 0 bases, with 19 bases remaining between them. This CDR3 reads CASSLPPGGRYQETQYF. DNA for the CDR3: TGTGCCAGCAGCCTACCACCGGGGGGCCGGTACCAAGAGACCCAGTACTTC.

At least ten counts were recorded for this clonotype. J is TRBJ1-4 and V is TRBV5-4, with 7 bases aligning to TRBD1. The CDR3 loop spans 14 amino acids. The V segment lost 4 bases and the J segment 8 bases; nucleotides outside the gene matches: 8. Germline assignment: CDR1 SGHNT and CDR2 YYREEE (reference sequence). CDR3 region: CASSAGGGEEKLFF. In nucleotides, the CDR3 is TGTGCCAGCAGCGCCGGAGGGGGCGAAGAAAAACTGTTTTTT.

This clonotype came up many times. The chain employs TRBV6-6 and TRBJ2-5; TRBD2 agrees at 13 bases. The CDR3 loop spans 15 amino acids. Germline V gives CDR1 MNHNY, CDR2 SVGAGI (reference sequence). With 10 bases clipped from V and 1 base from J, the junction kept 6 bases outside the gene matches. CDR3 nucleotides: TGTGCCACTAGGGGGACTAGCGGGGTCCAAGAGACCCAGTACTTC. This sequence encodes CATRGTSGVQETQYF.

This clonotype has only a few counts. This chain connects TRBV9 to TRBJ2-3; the match to TRBD1 covers 8 bases. Germline assignment: CDR1 SGDLS and CDR2 YYNGEE. CDR3 length: 16 residues. J lost 4 bases, V lost 1 base, and 8 bases had no gene match. The CDR3 here is CASSVQGALGPDTQYF. The DNA for the CDR3 is TGTGCCAGCAGCGTACAGGGGGCGTTAGGACCAGATACGCAGTATTTT. Filled out from reference TRBV9 and TRBJ2-3, the complete variable domain reads DSGVTQTPKHLITATGQRVTLRCSPRSGDLSVYWYQQSLDQGLQFLIQYYNGEERAKGNILERFSAQQFPDLHSELNLSSLELGDSALYFCASSVQGALGPDTQYFGPGTRLTVL.

This clonotype was observed a handful of times. The chain recombines TRBV20-1 with TRBJ2-5; D may be TRBD2 (7 bases). This CDR3 contains 17 residues. CDR1 and CDR2 from the germline V gene are DFQATT and SNEGSKA (reference sequence). The V gene lost 3 bases and the J gene lost 4 bases, with 24 bases spanning the gap. The CDR3 DNA follows: TGCAGTGCTAGTCCCCCCCTCGGGGGGCCAGTAGGAGAGACCCAGTACTTC. Translated: CSASPPLGGPVGETQYF.

This clonotype was counted a few times. The chain employs TRBV20-1 and TRBJ2-1; D call uncertain. The V and J ends lost 1 base and 15 bases respectively, with 13 bases between them. The germline V gene encodes CDR1 DFQATT and CDR2 SNEGSKA (reference sequence). The CDR3 extends over 11 amino acids. CDR3 sequence (DNA): TGCAGTGCTAGAGGACTGGCCGGGTGGTTCTTC. Its protein product is CSARGLAGWFF.

This clonotype came up many times. The CDR3 spells CATSRAGVVQETQYF. The CDR3, as DNA: TGTGCCACCAGCAGAGCAGGGGTGGTCCAAGAGACCCAGTACTTC. The J gene is TRBJ2-5, the V gene TRBV15; tentative D call: TRBD1 (6 bases). The V end lost 1 base, the J end lost 1 base, and 10 bases lay between the germline ends. This CDR3 is 15 amino acids long. Germline-derived CDR1 and CDR2 are LNHNV and YYDKDF (reference sequence).

J is TRBJ2-3 and V is TRBV18; D is uncertain. Germline V CDR1 and CDR2: KGHSH, LQKENI. V lost 0 bases to trimming and J lost 1 base, with 8 bases between them. The CDR3 spans 15 residues. The CDR3 nucleotides read TGTGCCAGCTCACCACCCGGGTTGGGCACAGATACGCAGTATTTT. This translates into CASSPPGLGTDTQYF.

This clonotype was seen a few times. This chain uses TRBV3-1 with TRBJ2-3; 8 bases are shared with TRBD2. The CDR3 consists of 17 residues. The junction had 13 bases not matched to a gene; V was cut back by 3 bases and J by 5 bases. The germline gives CDR1 LGHDT, CDR2 YNNKEL (reference sequence). CDR3 sequence (DNA): TGTGCCAGCAGCCACCAGTGGAGCGGGGGCCTCGAAGATACGCAGTATTTT. As protein: CASSHQWSGGLEDTQYF.

This clonotype was seen only a few times. This CDR3 is CASRERTGSAEAFF. In DNA form, the CDR3 reads TGTGCCAGCAGGGAGAGGACAGGGAGCGCTGAAGCTTTCTTT. The chain couples TRBV7-9 to TRBJ1-1, with 8 nucleotides matching TRBD1. The CDR3 extends over 14 amino acids. After removal of 6 bases from V and 6 bases from J, the junction contained 9 bases not matched to a gene. The germline V gene encodes CDR1 SEHNR and CDR2 FQNEAQ (reference sequence).

The chain links TRBV2 to TRBJ2-2; D unresolved. Looked up from germline, CDR1 is SNHLY and CDR2 is FYNNEI. V lost 5 bases, J lost 6 bases, and 10 bases lay in between. CDR3 length: 13 amino acids. The CDR3 loop is CASSPKMPGELFF. In DNA form, the CDR3 reads TGTGCCAGCAGTCCAAAAATGCCCGGGGAGCTGTTTTTT.

This clonotype was observed a few times. The rearrangement uses TRBV5-1 and TRBJ2-1; TRBD1 matches at 9 bases. With V trimmed by 4 bases and J by 5 bases, 13 bases remained unmatched. This CDR3 has 17 amino acids. The germline gives CDR1 SGHRS, CDR2 YFSETQ. The CDR3 loop is CASSLFRTGEEHNEQFF. The CDR3 DNA reads TGCGCCAGCAGCCTATTCCGGACAGGGGAGGAACACAATGAGCAGTTCTTC.

This clonotype showed up just a few times. The chain employs TRBV21-1 and TRBJ2-7; the table's D gene call, TRBD1, was not cross checked with the DNA. TRBV21-1 is a listed pseudogene. The CDR3 has 15 amino acids. The CDR3 here is CASRDRFSSSYEQYV. The CDR3 DNA reads TGTGCCAGCAGGGACAGGTTCTCCAGCTCCTACGAGCAGTACGTC.

The gene calls are TRBV5-1 and TRBJ1-2; D might be TRBD1 (6 bases). V gave up 4 bases and J gave up 3 bases, with 19 bases separating them. The CDR3 is 16 amino acids. The germline gives CDR1 SGHRS, CDR2 YFSETQ. CDR3 residues: CASSPSPGARDYGYTF. The CDR3 DNA sequence: TGCGCCAGCAGCCCCTCCCCGGGGGCCAGGGACTATGGCTACACCTTC.

The chain recombines TRBV29-1 with TRBJ2-7; TRBD1 agrees at 8 bases. Trimming took 3 bases from V and 4 from J; bases not matched to a gene: 8. The germline CDR1 and CDR2 sequences are SQVTM and ANQGSEA. This CDR3 is 14 amino acids long. The CDR3 DNA follows: TGCAGCGTTGAGGAAGGGACAGGCCTTTACGAGCAGTACTTC. Protein product: CSVEEGTGLYEQYF.

This clonotype occurred a few times. V gene TRBV5-1 combines with J gene TRBJ2-1, with 11 bases identical to TRBD2. The CDR3 runs to 19 residues. Germline assignment: CDR1 SGHRS and CDR2 YFSETQ. V gave up 2 bases and J gave up 1 base; unmatched junction bases: 11. Here the CDR3 reads CASSLRSPSGGPSYNEQFF. CDR3 coding DNA: TGCGCCAGCAGCTTAAGGTCCCCTAGCGGGGGGCCATCCTACAATGAGCAGTTCTTC.

The chain combines TRBV3-1 with TRBJ2-3; D is ambiguous. Germline V gene data show CDR1 as LGHDT and CDR2 as YNNKEL (reference sequence). V was clipped by 4 bases and J by 8 bases, with 10 bases between them. The CDR3 is made up of 12 amino acids. The CDR3 protein is CASSRQWGTQYF. The CDR3, as DNA: TGTGCCAGCAGCCGGCAATGGGGTACGCAGTATTTT.

The rearrangement joins TRBV7-2 to TRBJ2-5, with D possibly being TRBD1 (6 bases). The ends were cut back, 2 bases at V and 5 bases at J, with 12 bases in the middle. The V gene's germline CDR1 is SGHTA and CDR2 FQGNSA. This CDR3 has 14 amino acids. The CDR3 reads CASSLTGSGETQYF. CDR3 sequence (DNA): TGTGCCAGCAGCTTAACAGGGTCAGGGGAGACCCAGTACTTC.

This clonotype was counted only a few times. The chain combines TRBV7-2 with TRBJ2-5, with 7 positions matching TRBD1. The length of the CDR3 is 13 residues. Trimming at V came to 5 bases and at J to 5 bases, leaving 5 bases not matched to a gene. The germline V gene encodes CDR1 SGHTA and CDR2 FQGNSA. This CDR3 reads CASSPDRVETQYF. The CDR3 nucleotides read TGTGCCAGCAGCCCTGACAGGGTGGAGACCCAGTACTTC.

This chain uses TRBV5-6 with TRBJ2-3; D not certain. V dropped 4 bases and J dropped 3 bases, with 9 bases sitting between them. The CDR3 length is 13 residues. Germline CDR1 is SGHDT and CDR2 is YYEEEE. CDR3 coding DNA: TGTGCCAGCAGCAATCTTATAACAGATACGCAGTATTTT. Translating it yields CASSNLITDTQYF.

The sample holds a few counts of this clonotype. The CDR3 DNA reads TGCGCCAGCAGCCAAGATCACAGCTCTAACTATGGCTACACCTTC. It specifies CASSQDHSSNYGYTF. The chain has TRBV4-3 and TRBJ1-2; D remains unclear. The CDR3 extends over 15 amino acids. CDR1 and CDR2 (germline): LGHNA, YSLEER. Trimming stripped 0 bases from V and 0 bases from J, with 8 bases between.

This clonotype was found a few times. The V call is TRBV6-6, the J call TRBJ2-2, with D hard to call. This CDR3 has 14 residues. V was shortened by 5 bases and J by 4 bases, with 11 bases between the two germline ends. Looked up from germline, CDR1 is MNHNY and CDR2 is SVGAGI (reference sequence). The CDR3 loop reads CASSEGISTGELFF. The CDR3 DNA reads TGTGCCAGCAGTGAAGGGATAAGCACCGGGGAGCTGTTTTTT.

This clonotype was detected many times. The J gene is TRBJ1-2, the V gene TRBV12-3 or TRBV12-4; 10 nucleotides line up with TRBD1. J was trimmed by 8 bases and V by 5 bases; bases with no gene match: 8. This CDR3 has 14 amino acids. The DNA of the CDR3 is TGTGCCAGCAGTCTGACAGGGGGCAGCTGGGGCTACACCTTC. It codes for CASSLTGGSWGYTF.

This clonotype was recorded at least ten times. The chain joins TRBV30 to TRBJ2-1; the match to TRBD1 covers 10 bases. Germline V gene sequence: CDR1 GTSNPN, CDR2 SVGIG (reference sequence). This CDR3 has 16 amino acids. J gave up 2 bases and V 1 base, and 5 bases lay outside the gene matches. The CDR3 here is CAWSATGTGAYNEQFF. The CDR3 DNA reads TGTGCCTGGAGTGCCACCGGGACAGGGGCCTACAATGAGCAGTTCTTC.

This clonotype was observed a handful of times. The chain carries TRBV4-3 and TRBJ2-4, with 12 bases lining up with TRBD2. CDR1 and CDR2 from the germline V gene are LGHNA and YSLEER. Trimming at V came to 3 bases and at J to 3 bases, leaving 3 bases not matched to a gene. This CDR3 is built from 16 residues. The CDR3 region has the DNA TGCGCCAGCAGCCAGTCACTAGCGGGGGGCAAAAACATTCAGTACTTC. It codes for CASSQSLAGGKNIQYF.

The sample holds a few counts of this clonotype. V is TRBV7-2 and J is TRBJ2-7; 9 bases match TRBD1. The V gene end was trimmed by 1 base and the J gene end by 4 bases; junction bases not matched to a gene: 2. From germline, CDR1 is SGHTA and CDR2 FQGNSA. The CDR3 loop spans 14 amino acids. Here the CDR3 DNA reads TGTGCCAGCAGCTTAGGGGGACAGGGATACGAGCAGTACGTC. Its translation: CASSLGGQGYEQYV.

This clonotype was seen a handful of times. The chain has TRBV11-2 and TRBJ2-1; 9 nucleotides agree with TRBD2. The CDR3 spans 16 residues. With V trimmed by 0 bases and J by 6 bases, 6 bases remained unmatched. Germline CDR1 reads SGHAT; CDR2 reads FQNNGV. CDR3 amino acids: CASSLDLWRGGNEQFF. The CDR3 DNA follows: TGTGCCAGCAGCTTAGATCTTTGGCGGGGGGGCAATGAGCAGTTCTTC.

Concerning this clonotype itself: A much larger clone lies one base from this, so it may be a read error. This chain connects TRBV13 to TRBJ2-3, with D tentatively TRBD1 (6 bases). The CDR3 extends over 13 amino acids. The germline V gene encodes CDR1 PRHDT and CDR2 FYEKMQ (reference sequence). The CDR3 reads CASSRRGTDAQYF. For the CDR3, the DNA is TGTGCCAGCAGCCGCAGGGGCACAGATGCGCAGTATTTT.

The J gene is TRBJ2-2, the V gene TRBV7-3; the D is unclear. The CDR3 contains 13 residues. With 5 bases removed from V and 5 bases from J, the gap between germline ends came to 9 bases. The germline CDR1 and CDR2 sequences are SGHTA and FQGTGA. In DNA, the CDR3 is TGTGCCAGCAGCAGAGACGAGACCGGGGAGCTGTTTTTT. Residues: CASSRDETGELFF.

The chain has TRBV15 and TRBJ1-1; D gene unclear. Trimming left V 3 bases short and J 8 bases short, with 10 bases between. The CDR3 contains 12 residues. In germline, CDR1 is LNHNV, CDR2 YYDKDF (reference sequence). As DNA, the CDR3 is TGTGCCACCAGCAGCAGGAATGGCGAAGCTTTCTTT. This translates into CATSSRNGEAFF. The full variable domain, with the rest looked up from reference TRBV15 and TRBJ1-1, is DAMVIQNPRYQVTQFGKPVTLSCSQTLNHNVMYWYQQKSSQAPKLLFHYYDKDFNNEADTPDNFQSRRPNTSFCFLDIRSPGLGDTAMYLCATSSRNGEAFFGQGTRLTVV.

This clonotype was observed many times. V usage is TRBV20-1 and J usage is TRBJ2-2, with D hard to call. Trimming left V 2 bases short and J 7 bases short, with 11 bases between. The CDR3 runs to 13 residues. Germline loops: CDR1 DFQATT, CDR2 SNEGSKA (reference sequence). The CDR3 region is CSARLTASGELFF. The CDR3 DNA reads as TGCAGTGCTAGATTGACCGCTAGCGGGGAGCTGTTTTTT.